This T cell receptor (beta chain) was sequenced for a study of blood T cell repertoires in COVID-19. Germline V lookup: CDR1 ENHRY, CDR2 SYGVKD. There are 14 residues in the CDR3. The V segment lost 10 bases and the J segment 5 bases; nucleotides outside the gene matches: 12. Under the authors' procedure: Reference gene primers were amplified, and this amplification served to estimate nucleated cell counts. Data came from immunoSEQ multiplex PCR; TCRdb stores just in-frame clones and leaves some out. That table supplies the V and J calls and clone size; D and trimming were determined from the DNA. This table holds approximately 110,000 clones, about 70% found once. Recruited during active infection, patients (from Seattle) were subsequently followed longitudinally.

Sequenced: peripheral blood. The receptor comes from an elderly man with COVID-19, enrolled during active disease. The genes are TRBV10-3 and TRBJ2-5; TRBD2 matches 8 bases. For the CDR3, the DNA is TGTGCCACCCAAGGAGCGGGAGATGGGGAGACCCAGTACTTC. This translates into CATQGAGDGETQYF.